The next 21 T cell receptor beta chains were all read from a single sample in a study of regulatory T cells in long-lasting Graves disease. The time point is: persistent/refractory GD, antithyroid drugs over 5 years with positive TRAb. Isolated PBMC RNA provided the starting material for the TCR library. With iRepertoire HTBI primers and Arm-PCR of CDR3 regions, TCR beta libraries were built. Each CDR3 protein gets one entry after TCRdb re-called the multiplex PCR reads with MiXCR. Of some 370,000 distinct CDR3 sequences in the sample, approximately 25% were seen once. The sample was peripheral blood mononuclear cells (PBMCs), taken when the disease was refractory, from a patient treated with antithyroid drugs. All receptors derive from a woman in her forties with Graves disease.

This clonotype was observed many times. The chain combines TRBV28 with TRBJ1-1; D not resolved. Germline CDR1 is MDHEN and CDR2 is SYDVKM. Trimming took off 3 bases at V and 10 bases at J, with 18 bases between the two ends. This CDR3 is built from 14 residues. The CDR3 loop is CASSLDPGSRPAFF. The CDR3 DNA sequence: TGTGCCAGCAGTTTGGACCCGGGCTCGCGGCCAGCTTTCTTT.

The V call is TRBV30, the J call TRBJ2-1; D tentatively fits TRBD1 or TRBD2 (5 bases each). CDR3 length: 12 residues. The germline gives CDR1 GTSNPN, CDR2 SVGIG (reference sequence). Between the trimmed V and J ends, which lost 0 bases and 9 bases, there was a span of 9 bases. CDR3 residues: CAWSVWGSEQFF. The CDR3 DNA sequence: TGTGCCTGGAGTGTATGGGGGAGTGAGCAGTTCTTC.

The gene calls are TRBV27 and TRBJ1-2; 8 positions match TRBD1. CDR3 length equals 13 residues. The V gene end was trimmed by 5 bases and the J gene end by 7 bases; junction bases not matched to a gene: 6. Germline V gene lookup returns CDR1 MNHEY and CDR2 SMNVEV (reference sequence). The CDR3 loop reads CASSRTGTGGYTF. CDR3 coding DNA: TGTGCCAGCAGTCGGACAGGGACGGGTGGCTACACCTTC.

The V and J genes are TRBV5-1 and TRBJ1-4; 9 bases match TRBD1. The CDR3 runs to 14 residues. Germline V gene sequence: CDR1 SGHRS, CDR2 YFSETQ. J lost 8 bases, V lost 4 bases, and 6 bases had no gene match. The CDR3 sequence is CASSPGQGQEKLFF. Written as DNA, the CDR3 is TGCGCCAGCAGCCCAGGACAGGGGCAGGAAAAACTGTTTTTT.

The sample holds a few counts of this clonotype. This sequence joins TRBV29-1 and TRBJ2-2; TRBD2 matches 11 bases. V shed 7 bases and J 0 bases; nucleotides not matched to a gene: 7. Looked up from germline, CDR1 is SQVTM and CDR2 is ANQGSEA. The CDR3 is 16 residues long. Written as DNA, the CDR3 is TGCAGCGCTACTAGCGGGAGTCCACCGAACACCGGGGAGCTGTTTTTT. Residues: CSATSGSPPNTGELFF.

The chain employs TRBV5-1 and TRBJ1-2; no reliable D call. This CDR3 is built from 12 residues. Deletions cut 0 bases from V and 8 bases from J, with 8 bases between. Germline V gene data show CDR1 as SGHRS and CDR2 as YFSETQ. CDR3 nucleotide sequence: TGCGCCAGCAGCTTGGTTGGCAACGGCTACACCTTC. Its protein is CASSLVGNGYTF.

Many counts were recorded for this clonotype. The chain links TRBV28 to TRBJ1-2; unclear D gene. The CDR3 is 12 amino acids. Germline CDR1 MDHEN, CDR2 SYDVKM. Trimming left V 2 bases short and J 2 bases short, with 3 bases between. DNA for the CDR3: TGTGCCAGCAGTTTACTAAACTATGGCTACACCTTC. This translates into CASSLLNYGYTF.

This clonotype was observed at least ten times. This chain uses TRBV6-5 with TRBJ2-2; tentatively, D is TRBD2 (5 bases). The CDR3 has 14 amino acids. V was trimmed by 2 bases and J by 3 bases, leaving 7 bases between them. Germline CDR1 and CDR2: MNHEY and SVGAGI. CDR3 sequence: CASSYERDTGELFF. CDR3 DNA: TGTGCCAGCAGTTACGAGAGGGACACCGGGGAGCTGTTTTTT.

Regarding this clonotype: Since a much larger clone is just one base distant, this may be a read error. J is TRBJ1-1 and V is TRBV27; D call uncertain. The CDR3 has 13 residues. CDR1 and CDR2 (germline): MNHEY, SMNVEV (reference sequence). CDR3 region: CASSPLSQAETFF. DNA of the CDR3: TGTGCCAGCAGTCCACTTTCCCAAGCTGAAACTTTCTTT.

The genes are TRBV11-2 and TRBJ2-7; D uncertain. The V end was cut by 5 bases, the J end by 7 bases, with 9 bases between. The CDR3 length is 11 residues. Germline V gene data show CDR1 as SGHAT and CDR2 as FQNNGV. The CDR3 here is CASSPSLEQYF. The CDR3 DNA is TGTGCCAGCAGCCCCTCCTTAGAGCAGTACTTC.

The J gene is TRBJ2-7, the V gene TRBV28; 12 nucleotides align to TRBD2. In germline, CDR1 is MDHEN, CDR2 SYDVKM. The V segment lost 6 bases and the J segment 5 bases; nucleotides outside the gene matches: 11. The CDR3 is 16 amino acids. The CDR3 sequence: CASSQAASGRADEQYF. The CDR3 DNA reads as TGTGCCAGCAGCCAAGCCGCTAGCGGGAGGGCCGACGAGCAGTACTTC.

This clonotype was recorded many times. This rearrangement joins TRBV28 to TRBJ2-7; D is perhaps TRBD1 or TRBD2 (6 bases each). Trimming took 8 bases from V and 3 from J, leaving 23 bases between them. The germline V gene has CDR1 MDHEN and CDR2 SYDVKM. The CDR3 has 16 amino acids. The DNA for the CDR3 is TGTGCCAGCTGGGGGGCTAGCCCGATTTCTGTCTACGAGCAGTACTTC. Amino acid sequence: CASWGASPISVYEQYF.

This clonotype turned up a few times. This rearrangement joins TRBV6-5 to TRBJ1-1; no reliable D call. This CDR3 has 14 amino acids. Germline CDR1 reads MNHEY; CDR2 reads SVGAGI. The V end lost 1 base, the J end lost 2 bases, and 8 bases lay between the germline ends. This CDR3 reads CASSYFSTNTEAFF. The CDR3 DNA reads as TGTGCCAGCAGTTACTTCTCCACCAACACTGAAGCTTTCTTT.

This clonotype has at least ten counts. The rearrangement uses TRBV2 and TRBJ1-5; D is unresolved. The ends were cut back, 7 bases at V and 2 bases at J, with 9 bases in the middle. This CDR3 is built from 13 residues. CDR1 and CDR2 (germline): SNHLY, FYNNEI. This CDR3 is CASNSRGNQPQHF. The CDR3, as DNA: TGTGCCAGCAACTCAAGGGGCAATCAGCCCCAGCATTTT. Combining the CDR3 with reference TRBV2 and TRBJ1-5 gives the whole variable domain EPEVTQTPSHQVTQMGQEVILRCVPISNHLYFYWYRQILGQKVEFLVSFYNNEISEKSEIFDDQFSVERPDGSNFTLKIRSTKLEDSAMYFCASNSRGNQPQHFGDGTRLSIL.

This clonotype was seen more than once but under ten times. The CDR3 nucleotides are TGTGCCAGCAGCCAAACGGACACTGAAGCTTTCTTT. Its protein is CASSQTDTEAFF. This chain uses TRBV4-2 with TRBJ1-1; D gene uncertain. CDR1 LGHNA and CDR2 YNFKEQ come from the germline V gene. The V end lost 2 bases, the J end lost 3 bases, and 4 bases lay between the germline ends. This CDR3 spans 12 amino acids.

The J gene is TRBJ2-2, the V gene TRBV19; perhaps D is TRBD1 or TRBD2 (5 bases each). The V and J ends lost 3 bases and 1 base respectively, with 12 bases between them. Germline assignment: CDR1 LNHDA and CDR2 SQIVND (reference sequence). The CDR3 runs 16 residues. CDR3 protein: CASSISSGRNTGELFF. The CDR3, as DNA: TGTGCCAGTAGTATTTCGTCAGGGAGGAACACCGGGGAGCTGTTTTTT.

Only a few counts were recorded for this clonotype. V and J are TRBV11-1 and TRBJ2-2, with D uncertain. CDR3 length: 14 amino acids. V was clipped by 1 base and J by 6 bases, with 9 bases between them. Looked up from germline, CDR1 is SGHAT and CDR2 is FQDESV (reference sequence). The CDR3 sequence is CASSLVRSAGELFF. CDR3 nucleotide sequence: TGTGCCAGCAGCTTAGTAAGGTCGGCCGGGGAGCTGTTTTTT.

J is TRBJ1-1 and V is TRBV9; D possibly corresponds to TRBD1 (6 bases). V dropped 3 bases and J dropped 0 bases, with 18 bases sitting between them. CDR1 and CDR2 from the germline V gene are SGDLS and YYNGEE. The CDR3 covers 17 residues. The CDR3 DNA is TGTGCCAGCAGCGGGGGGCTAGACAGACAACTGAACACTGAAGCTTTCTTT. Its protein product is CASSGGLDRQLNTEAFF.

The V and J genes are TRBV30 and TRBJ1-5; no reliable D call. Germline CDR1 GTSNPN, CDR2 SVGIG (reference sequence). V was cut by 0 bases and J by 6 bases, with 12 bases left in between. The CDR3 has 14 amino acids. The CDR3 sequence: CAWSVPPIRQPQHF. In DNA, the CDR3 is TGTGCCTGGAGTGTACCCCCGATCCGTCAGCCCCAGCATTTT.

The genes are TRBV27 and TRBJ2-3; TRBD1 is a possible D gene (5 bases). The germline V and J ends were trimmed by 5 bases and 0 bases, with 12 bases remaining between them. Germline CDR1 MNHEY, CDR2 SMNVEV (reference sequence). The CDR3 is made up of 15 amino acids. The CDR3 is CASSRAGRSTDTQYF. The CDR3 nucleotides are TGTGCCAGCAGTCGCGCAGGGCGGAGCACAGATACGCAGTATTTT.

The chain links TRBV6-1 to TRBJ2-5; perhaps TRBD2 as D (6 bases). The CDR3 is 16 residues long. The germline V gene has CDR1 MNHNS and CDR2 SASEGT. Deletions cut 3 bases from V and 3 bases from J, with 17 bases between. CDR3 amino acids: CASSDSRLVSEETQYF. The CDR3 nucleotides are TGTGCCAGCAGTGACTCCCGACTAGTTTCGGAAGAGACCCAGTACTTC.